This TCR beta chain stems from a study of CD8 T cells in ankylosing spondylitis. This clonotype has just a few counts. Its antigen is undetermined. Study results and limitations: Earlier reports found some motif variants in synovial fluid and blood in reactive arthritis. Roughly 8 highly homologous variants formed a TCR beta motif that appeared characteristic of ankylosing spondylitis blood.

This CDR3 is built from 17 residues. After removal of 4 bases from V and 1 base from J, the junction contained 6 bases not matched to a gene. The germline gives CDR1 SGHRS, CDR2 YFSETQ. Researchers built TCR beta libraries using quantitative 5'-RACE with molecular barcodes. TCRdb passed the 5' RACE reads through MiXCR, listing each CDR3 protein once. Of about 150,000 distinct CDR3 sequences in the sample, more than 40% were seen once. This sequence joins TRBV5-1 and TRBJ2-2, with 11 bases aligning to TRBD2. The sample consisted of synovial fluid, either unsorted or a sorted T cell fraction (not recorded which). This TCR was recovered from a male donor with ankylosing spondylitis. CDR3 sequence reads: CASSPYGLAGNTGELFF. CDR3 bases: TGCGCCAGCAGCCCCTACGGACTAGCGGGGAACACCGGGGAGCTGTTTTTT.